This T cell receptor (beta chain) was captured by sequencing in a study of OX40 agonist ivuxolimab in advanced cancers. About the research overall: In this trial design, patients received ivuxolimab intravenously at 0.01 to 10 mg/kg every 2 weeks. Overall study findings and caveats: Which antigen the expanded peripheral T cells recognized is unknown. With doses of 0.1-3.0 mg/kg, partial responders showed among the lowest clonal expansion.

On this clone: Antigen specificity is unknown.

Deletions cut 4 bases from V and 3 bases from J, with 9 bases between. This CDR3 contains 13 residues. Germline V gene data show CDR1 as LNHDA and CDR2 as SQIVND (reference sequence). TCRdb keeps only in-frame clones here, not all; method: immunoSEQ multiplex PCR. The data hold about 80,000 clones, with 90% observed a single time. The source material was CD4+ or CD8+ T cells sorted from blood, sampled in a trial of the OX40 agonist ivuxolimab. This rearrangement joins TRBV19 to TRBJ1-1; possibly TRBD1 for D (6 bases). The receptor was derived from an adult with an advanced solid tumor such as melanoma, head and neck, liver or kidney cancer. Written as DNA, the CDR3 is TGTGCCAGTAGTAGAAGACAGGACACTGAAGCTTTCTTT. This sequence encodes CASSRRQDTEAFF.